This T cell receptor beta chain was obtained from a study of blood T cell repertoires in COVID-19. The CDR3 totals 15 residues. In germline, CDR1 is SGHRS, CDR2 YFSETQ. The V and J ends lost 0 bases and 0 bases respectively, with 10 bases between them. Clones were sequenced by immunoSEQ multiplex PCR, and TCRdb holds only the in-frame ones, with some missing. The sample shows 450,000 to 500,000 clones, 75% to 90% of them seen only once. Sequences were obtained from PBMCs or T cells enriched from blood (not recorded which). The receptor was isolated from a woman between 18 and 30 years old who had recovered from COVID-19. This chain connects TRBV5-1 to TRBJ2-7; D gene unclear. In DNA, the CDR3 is TGCGCCAGCAGCTTGGATCCCCGGAGCTCCTACGAGCAGTACTTC. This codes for CASSLDPRSSYEQYF.